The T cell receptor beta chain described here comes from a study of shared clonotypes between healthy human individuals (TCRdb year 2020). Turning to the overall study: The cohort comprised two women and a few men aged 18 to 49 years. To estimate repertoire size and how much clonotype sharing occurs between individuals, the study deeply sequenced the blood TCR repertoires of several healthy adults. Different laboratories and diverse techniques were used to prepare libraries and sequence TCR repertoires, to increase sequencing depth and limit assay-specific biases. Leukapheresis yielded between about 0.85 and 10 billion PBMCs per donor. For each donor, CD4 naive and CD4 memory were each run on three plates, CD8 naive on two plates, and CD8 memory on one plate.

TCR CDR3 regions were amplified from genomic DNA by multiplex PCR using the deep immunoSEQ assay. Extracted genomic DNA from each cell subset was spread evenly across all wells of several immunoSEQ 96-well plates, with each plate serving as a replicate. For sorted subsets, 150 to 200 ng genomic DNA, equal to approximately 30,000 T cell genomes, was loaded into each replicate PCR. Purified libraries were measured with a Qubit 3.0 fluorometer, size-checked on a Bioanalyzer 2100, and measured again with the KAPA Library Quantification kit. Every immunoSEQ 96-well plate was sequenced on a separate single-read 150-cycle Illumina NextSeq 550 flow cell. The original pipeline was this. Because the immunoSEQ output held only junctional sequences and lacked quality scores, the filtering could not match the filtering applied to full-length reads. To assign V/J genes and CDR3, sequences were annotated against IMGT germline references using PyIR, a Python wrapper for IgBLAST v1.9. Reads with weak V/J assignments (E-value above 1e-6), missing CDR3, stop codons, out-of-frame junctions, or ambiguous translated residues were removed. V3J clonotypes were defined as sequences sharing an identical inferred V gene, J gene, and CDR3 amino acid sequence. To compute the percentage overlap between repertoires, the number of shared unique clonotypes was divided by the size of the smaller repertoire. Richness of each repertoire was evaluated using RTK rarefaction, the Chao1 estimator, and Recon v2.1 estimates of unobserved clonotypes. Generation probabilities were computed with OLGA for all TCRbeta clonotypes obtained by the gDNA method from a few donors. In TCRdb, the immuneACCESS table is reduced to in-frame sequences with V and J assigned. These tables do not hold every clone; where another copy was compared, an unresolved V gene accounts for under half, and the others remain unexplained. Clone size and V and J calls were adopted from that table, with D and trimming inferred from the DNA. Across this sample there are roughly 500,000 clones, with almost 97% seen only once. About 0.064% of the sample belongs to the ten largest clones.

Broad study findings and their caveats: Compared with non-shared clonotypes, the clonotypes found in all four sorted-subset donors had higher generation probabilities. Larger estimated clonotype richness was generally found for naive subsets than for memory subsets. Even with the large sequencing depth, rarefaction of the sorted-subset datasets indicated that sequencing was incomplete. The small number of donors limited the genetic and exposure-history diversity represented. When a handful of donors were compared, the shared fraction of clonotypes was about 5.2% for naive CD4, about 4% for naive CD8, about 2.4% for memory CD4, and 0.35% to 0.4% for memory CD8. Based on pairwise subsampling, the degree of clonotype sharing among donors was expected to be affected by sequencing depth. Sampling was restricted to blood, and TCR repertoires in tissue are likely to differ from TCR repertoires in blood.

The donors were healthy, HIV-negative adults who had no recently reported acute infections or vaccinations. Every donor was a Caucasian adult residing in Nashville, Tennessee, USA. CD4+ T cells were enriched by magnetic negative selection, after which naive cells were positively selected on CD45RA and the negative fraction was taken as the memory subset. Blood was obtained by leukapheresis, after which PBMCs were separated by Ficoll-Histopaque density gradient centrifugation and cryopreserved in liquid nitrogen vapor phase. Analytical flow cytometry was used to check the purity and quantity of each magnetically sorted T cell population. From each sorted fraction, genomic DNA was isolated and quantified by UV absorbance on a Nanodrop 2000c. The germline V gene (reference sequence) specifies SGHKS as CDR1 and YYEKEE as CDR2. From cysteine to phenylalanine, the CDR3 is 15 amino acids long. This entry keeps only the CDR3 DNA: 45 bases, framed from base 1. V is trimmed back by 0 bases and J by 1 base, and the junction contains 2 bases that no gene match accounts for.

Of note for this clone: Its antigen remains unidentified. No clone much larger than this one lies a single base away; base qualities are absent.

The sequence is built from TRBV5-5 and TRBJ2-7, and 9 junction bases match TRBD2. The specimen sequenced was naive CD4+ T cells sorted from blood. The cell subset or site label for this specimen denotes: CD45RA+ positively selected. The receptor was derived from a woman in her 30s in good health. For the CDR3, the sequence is CASSLGLAASYEQYF. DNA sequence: TGTGCCAGCAGCTTGGGACTAGCGGCATCCTACGAGCAGTACTTC. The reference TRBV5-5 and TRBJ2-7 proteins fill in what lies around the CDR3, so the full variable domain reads DAGVTQSPTHLIKTRGQQVTLRCSPISGHKSVSWYQQVLGQGPQFIFQYYEKEERGRGNFPDRFSARQFPNYSSELNVNALLLGDSALYLCASSLGLAASYEQYFGPGTRLTVT.